These T cell receptor beta chains were read from a single sample in a study of blood T cell repertoires in COVID-19. Sequencing used immunoSEQ multiplex PCR; TCRdb keeps in-frame clones, though not all of them. Altogether about 140,000 clones are present, 80% to 85% being singletons, with the ten largest covering over 5%. The sequenced material came from PBMCs or T cells enriched from blood (not recorded which). Every receptor here comes from a man aged 65 to 79 who had been exposed to COVID-19. Each CDR3 is given with its conserved first and last residue. The D gene is left open where the match is weak. The size field is filled for only some rows; it gives once, few, many or a size class.

cdr3_nt cdr3_aa clone_size cdr3_length v_call d_call j_call
TGCGCCAGCAGCGCCGGGACTAGCGGAACCTACGAGCAGTACTTC CASSAGTSGTYEQYF NA 15 TRBV5-1 TRBD2 TRBJ2-7
TGCAGCGTTCGGACAGGGGCCGACGGCGGCCTTTCCTACGAGCAGTACTTC CSVRTGADGGLSYEQYF NA 17 TRBV29-1 TRBD1 TRBJ2-7
TGTGCCAGCAGCCAAGATACGGGGATATTCACAGATACGCAGTATTTT CASSQDTGIFTDTQYF NA 16 TRBV3-1/TRBV3-2 NA TRBJ2-3
TGTGCCAGCTCACCGGGGCACCTCGGCACAGATACGCAGTATTTT CASSPGHLGTDTQYF NA 15 TRBV18 NA TRBJ2-3
TGCGCCAGCAGCCAAGATCTAATCGCAGGGGGTTCTGGCTACACCTTC CASSQDLIAGGSGYTF NA 16 TRBV4-1 TRBD1 TRBJ1-2
TGCGCCAGCAGCGAACTCCGAGGTGCCTCCTATAATTCACCCCTCCACTTT CASSELRGASYNSPLHF NA 17 TRBV4-3 NA TRBJ1-6
TGTGCCAGCACTGTGGGGACTAGCGGCTACAATGAGCAGTTCTTC CASTVGTSGYNEQFF NA 15 TRBV2 TRBD2 TRBJ2-1
TGTGCCAGCAGTTCGGGGTACCACTATGGCTACACCTTC CASSSGYHYGYTF NA 13 TRBV12-3/TRBV12-4 NA TRBJ1-2
TGCGCCAGCAGCCTCGGACTGGTGAACACCGGGGAGCTGTTTTTT CASSLGLVNTGELFF few 15 TRBV5-1 NA TRBJ2-2
TGTGCCAGCAGCACTGGGACAGCAGTCTCCTACGAGCAGTACTTC CASSTGTAVSYEQYF NA 15 TRBV7-9 TRBD1 TRBJ2-7
TGTGCCCTCGCAGGGGCTGGGGCCAACGTCCTGACTTTC CALAGAGANVLTF NA 13 TRBV7-9 NA TRBJ2-6
TGTGCCAGCAGCCACCTACGACTAGCAGGCAATGAGCAGTTCTTC CASSHLRLAGNEQFF NA 15 TRBV3-1/TRBV3-2 TRBD2 TRBJ2-1
TGTGCCAGCAGCTCCCAAACTGGTCGGGATACGCAGTATTTT CASSSQTGRDTQYF NA 14 TRBV7-9 NA TRBJ2-3
TGCGCCAGCAGCTTGGCGATCGGTACCGGGGCCAACGTCCTGACTTTC CASSLAIGTGANVLTF NA 16 TRBV5-1 NA TRBJ2-6
TGTGCCATCGGGGACAGGGGGCTGCGAGAGACCCAGTACTTC CAIGDRGLRETQYF NA 14 TRBV10-3 TRBD1 TRBJ2-5
TGTGCCAGCACCCGGGAGGGAAATGGCTACACCTTC CASTREGNGYTF NA 12 TRBV6-5 NA TRBJ1-2
TGTGCCAGCAGTTTAGGGGACATTCGGGAGCAGTACTTC CASSLGDIREQYF NA 13 TRBV28 NA TRBJ2-7
TGTGCCAGCAGCTTGGTCGGTCCCTCCCTTGGAAACACCATATATTTT CASSLVGPSLGNTIYF NA 16 TRBV5-6 NA TRBJ1-3
TGTGCCAGCAGTTTATTGGCAGGAACGGTGACCCAGTACTTC CASSLLAGTVTQYF NA 14 TRBV28 NA TRBJ2-5
TGTGCCAGCAGCTTAGCATCAGGGGGCGGCTATGGCTACACCTTC CASSLASGGGYGYTF once 15 TRBV7-8 TRBD1 TRBJ1-2
TGTGCCAGCAGCAGAACGACAGGGAGCTACACCTTC CASSRTTGSYTF NA 12 TRBV5-6 TRBD1 TRBJ1-2
TGTGCCAGCGACCCCCTGGGCGGGCCTTCCTACAATGAGCAGTTCTTC CASDPLGGPSYNEQFF once 16 TRBV7-6 NA TRBJ2-1
TGCGCCAGCAGTGAGTCGCTAGCGGACTATGAGCAGTTCTTC CASSESLADYEQFF NA 14 TRBV10-2 TRBD2 TRBJ2-1
TGTGCCAGCAGCTCCCTGGGGCCAGATACGCAGTATTTT CASSSLGPDTQYF NA 13 TRBV7-2 NA TRBJ2-3
TGTGCCAGCTTTGGGGCCATCACAGATACGCAGTATTTT CASFGAITDTQYF NA 13 TRBV28 NA TRBJ2-3
TGCGCCAGCAGCCAGGGCCCCGGGACTAGCGGGAGGTATAGCACCGGGGAGCTGTTTTTT CASSQGPGTSGRYSTGELFF NA 20 TRBV4-3 TRBD2 TRBJ2-2
TGTGCCAGCAGCGTAGGGCCTCCGGGACAGGGAAGCTATGGCTACACCTTC CASSVGPPGQGSYGYTF NA 17 TRBV9 TRBD1 TRBJ1-2
TGTGCCATCAGTGAGTCAAGCAGGGTCTACGAGCAGTACTTC CAISESSRVYEQYF NA 14 TRBV10-3 NA TRBJ2-7
TGTGCCAGCTCACCTCAGGGTTCCAACTCTGAAGCTTTCTTT CASSPQGSNSEAFF few 14 TRBV18 NA TRBJ1-1
TGCGCCAGCAGCCTCCTCGAGACTGGAACCTACGAGCAGTACTTC CASSLLETGTYEQYF NA 15 TRBV5-1 NA TRBJ2-7
TGTGCCAGCAGGATGTCGAGTTTCTACGAGCAGTACTTC CASRMSSFYEQYF few 13 TRBV12-3/TRBV12-4 NA TRBJ2-7
TGTGCCAGCAGTTCCCCGGACAGGGGTACAAACACCATATATTTT CASSSPDRGTNTIYF NA 15 TRBV28 TRBD1 TRBJ1-3
TGTGCCAGCAGCCCCCGACAGGGGGCCTACGAGCAGTACTTC CASSPRQGAYEQYF once 14 TRBV7-8 TRBD1 TRBJ2-7
TGCAGCGTTGGCTTGGGACAGGGGTTCAATCAGCCCCAGCATTTT CSVGLGQGFNQPQHF NA 15 TRBV29-1 TRBD1 TRBJ1-5
TGTGCCAGCAGCTTGGACAGGGTGGGAAATTCACCCCTCCACTTT CASSLDRVGNSPLHF few 15 TRBV5-5 NA TRBJ1-6
TGTGCCTGGAGAAACCCAGGGGGAAGCAATCAGCCCCAGCATTTT CAWRNPGGSNQPQHF NA 15 TRBV30 TRBD1 TRBJ1-5
TGCGCCAGCAGTGGGGGGGACAGGCCGAACACTGAAGCTTTCTTT CASSGGDRPNTEAFF once 15 TRBV10-1 TRBD1 TRBJ1-1
TGTGCTGCAGGGATGGGGTCCCCCTTAATCGAGCAGTACTTC CAAGMGSPLIEQYF NA 14 TRBV28 NA TRBJ2-7
TGTGCCAGCAGGGCGGGACGGCCTGGGGAGCAGTTCTTC CASRAGRPGEQFF NA 13 TRBV12-3/TRBV12-4 NA TRBJ2-1
TGTGCCAGCGCTAAAACCGGGACAGCGACTGAAGCTTTCTTT CASAKTGTATEAFF NA 14 TRBV5-5 TRBD1 TRBJ1-1